This TCR beta chain was captured in a study of Graves' ophthalmopathy and Graves' hyperthyroidism. About this clonotype itself: Its specificity is unknown.

The CDR3 loop spans 16 amino acids. The germline V gene has CDR1 SGHRS and CDR2 YFSETQ. Trimming cost V 4 bases and J 5 bases; bases outside gene matches: 7. The authors amplified TCR beta CDR3 regions from RNA transcripts. Amplification began with first-round RT-PCR using HTBI primers, then second-round multiplex PCR was performed. MiXCR was run by TCRdb on the multiplex PCR reads, yielding one entry per CDR3 protein. The sample gives over a million distinct CDR3 sequences, 35% to 40% of which show up once; 8.5% to 14% is in the top ten. Study-wide points: Using 13 signatures, a model distinguished ophthalmopathy from stable hyperthyroidism, reaching around 90% sensitivity and approximately 80% specificity.

The source material was peripheral blood or thyroid tissue (not recorded which). The chain joins TRBV5-1 to TRBJ1-6; 9 bases align to TRBD1. The receptor's source is an adult man with Graves' hyperthyroidism. Here the CDR3 reads CASSKEQGANNSPLHF. Written as DNA, the CDR3 is TGCGCCAGCAGCAAGGAACAGGGGGCAAATAATTCACCCCTCCACTTT.